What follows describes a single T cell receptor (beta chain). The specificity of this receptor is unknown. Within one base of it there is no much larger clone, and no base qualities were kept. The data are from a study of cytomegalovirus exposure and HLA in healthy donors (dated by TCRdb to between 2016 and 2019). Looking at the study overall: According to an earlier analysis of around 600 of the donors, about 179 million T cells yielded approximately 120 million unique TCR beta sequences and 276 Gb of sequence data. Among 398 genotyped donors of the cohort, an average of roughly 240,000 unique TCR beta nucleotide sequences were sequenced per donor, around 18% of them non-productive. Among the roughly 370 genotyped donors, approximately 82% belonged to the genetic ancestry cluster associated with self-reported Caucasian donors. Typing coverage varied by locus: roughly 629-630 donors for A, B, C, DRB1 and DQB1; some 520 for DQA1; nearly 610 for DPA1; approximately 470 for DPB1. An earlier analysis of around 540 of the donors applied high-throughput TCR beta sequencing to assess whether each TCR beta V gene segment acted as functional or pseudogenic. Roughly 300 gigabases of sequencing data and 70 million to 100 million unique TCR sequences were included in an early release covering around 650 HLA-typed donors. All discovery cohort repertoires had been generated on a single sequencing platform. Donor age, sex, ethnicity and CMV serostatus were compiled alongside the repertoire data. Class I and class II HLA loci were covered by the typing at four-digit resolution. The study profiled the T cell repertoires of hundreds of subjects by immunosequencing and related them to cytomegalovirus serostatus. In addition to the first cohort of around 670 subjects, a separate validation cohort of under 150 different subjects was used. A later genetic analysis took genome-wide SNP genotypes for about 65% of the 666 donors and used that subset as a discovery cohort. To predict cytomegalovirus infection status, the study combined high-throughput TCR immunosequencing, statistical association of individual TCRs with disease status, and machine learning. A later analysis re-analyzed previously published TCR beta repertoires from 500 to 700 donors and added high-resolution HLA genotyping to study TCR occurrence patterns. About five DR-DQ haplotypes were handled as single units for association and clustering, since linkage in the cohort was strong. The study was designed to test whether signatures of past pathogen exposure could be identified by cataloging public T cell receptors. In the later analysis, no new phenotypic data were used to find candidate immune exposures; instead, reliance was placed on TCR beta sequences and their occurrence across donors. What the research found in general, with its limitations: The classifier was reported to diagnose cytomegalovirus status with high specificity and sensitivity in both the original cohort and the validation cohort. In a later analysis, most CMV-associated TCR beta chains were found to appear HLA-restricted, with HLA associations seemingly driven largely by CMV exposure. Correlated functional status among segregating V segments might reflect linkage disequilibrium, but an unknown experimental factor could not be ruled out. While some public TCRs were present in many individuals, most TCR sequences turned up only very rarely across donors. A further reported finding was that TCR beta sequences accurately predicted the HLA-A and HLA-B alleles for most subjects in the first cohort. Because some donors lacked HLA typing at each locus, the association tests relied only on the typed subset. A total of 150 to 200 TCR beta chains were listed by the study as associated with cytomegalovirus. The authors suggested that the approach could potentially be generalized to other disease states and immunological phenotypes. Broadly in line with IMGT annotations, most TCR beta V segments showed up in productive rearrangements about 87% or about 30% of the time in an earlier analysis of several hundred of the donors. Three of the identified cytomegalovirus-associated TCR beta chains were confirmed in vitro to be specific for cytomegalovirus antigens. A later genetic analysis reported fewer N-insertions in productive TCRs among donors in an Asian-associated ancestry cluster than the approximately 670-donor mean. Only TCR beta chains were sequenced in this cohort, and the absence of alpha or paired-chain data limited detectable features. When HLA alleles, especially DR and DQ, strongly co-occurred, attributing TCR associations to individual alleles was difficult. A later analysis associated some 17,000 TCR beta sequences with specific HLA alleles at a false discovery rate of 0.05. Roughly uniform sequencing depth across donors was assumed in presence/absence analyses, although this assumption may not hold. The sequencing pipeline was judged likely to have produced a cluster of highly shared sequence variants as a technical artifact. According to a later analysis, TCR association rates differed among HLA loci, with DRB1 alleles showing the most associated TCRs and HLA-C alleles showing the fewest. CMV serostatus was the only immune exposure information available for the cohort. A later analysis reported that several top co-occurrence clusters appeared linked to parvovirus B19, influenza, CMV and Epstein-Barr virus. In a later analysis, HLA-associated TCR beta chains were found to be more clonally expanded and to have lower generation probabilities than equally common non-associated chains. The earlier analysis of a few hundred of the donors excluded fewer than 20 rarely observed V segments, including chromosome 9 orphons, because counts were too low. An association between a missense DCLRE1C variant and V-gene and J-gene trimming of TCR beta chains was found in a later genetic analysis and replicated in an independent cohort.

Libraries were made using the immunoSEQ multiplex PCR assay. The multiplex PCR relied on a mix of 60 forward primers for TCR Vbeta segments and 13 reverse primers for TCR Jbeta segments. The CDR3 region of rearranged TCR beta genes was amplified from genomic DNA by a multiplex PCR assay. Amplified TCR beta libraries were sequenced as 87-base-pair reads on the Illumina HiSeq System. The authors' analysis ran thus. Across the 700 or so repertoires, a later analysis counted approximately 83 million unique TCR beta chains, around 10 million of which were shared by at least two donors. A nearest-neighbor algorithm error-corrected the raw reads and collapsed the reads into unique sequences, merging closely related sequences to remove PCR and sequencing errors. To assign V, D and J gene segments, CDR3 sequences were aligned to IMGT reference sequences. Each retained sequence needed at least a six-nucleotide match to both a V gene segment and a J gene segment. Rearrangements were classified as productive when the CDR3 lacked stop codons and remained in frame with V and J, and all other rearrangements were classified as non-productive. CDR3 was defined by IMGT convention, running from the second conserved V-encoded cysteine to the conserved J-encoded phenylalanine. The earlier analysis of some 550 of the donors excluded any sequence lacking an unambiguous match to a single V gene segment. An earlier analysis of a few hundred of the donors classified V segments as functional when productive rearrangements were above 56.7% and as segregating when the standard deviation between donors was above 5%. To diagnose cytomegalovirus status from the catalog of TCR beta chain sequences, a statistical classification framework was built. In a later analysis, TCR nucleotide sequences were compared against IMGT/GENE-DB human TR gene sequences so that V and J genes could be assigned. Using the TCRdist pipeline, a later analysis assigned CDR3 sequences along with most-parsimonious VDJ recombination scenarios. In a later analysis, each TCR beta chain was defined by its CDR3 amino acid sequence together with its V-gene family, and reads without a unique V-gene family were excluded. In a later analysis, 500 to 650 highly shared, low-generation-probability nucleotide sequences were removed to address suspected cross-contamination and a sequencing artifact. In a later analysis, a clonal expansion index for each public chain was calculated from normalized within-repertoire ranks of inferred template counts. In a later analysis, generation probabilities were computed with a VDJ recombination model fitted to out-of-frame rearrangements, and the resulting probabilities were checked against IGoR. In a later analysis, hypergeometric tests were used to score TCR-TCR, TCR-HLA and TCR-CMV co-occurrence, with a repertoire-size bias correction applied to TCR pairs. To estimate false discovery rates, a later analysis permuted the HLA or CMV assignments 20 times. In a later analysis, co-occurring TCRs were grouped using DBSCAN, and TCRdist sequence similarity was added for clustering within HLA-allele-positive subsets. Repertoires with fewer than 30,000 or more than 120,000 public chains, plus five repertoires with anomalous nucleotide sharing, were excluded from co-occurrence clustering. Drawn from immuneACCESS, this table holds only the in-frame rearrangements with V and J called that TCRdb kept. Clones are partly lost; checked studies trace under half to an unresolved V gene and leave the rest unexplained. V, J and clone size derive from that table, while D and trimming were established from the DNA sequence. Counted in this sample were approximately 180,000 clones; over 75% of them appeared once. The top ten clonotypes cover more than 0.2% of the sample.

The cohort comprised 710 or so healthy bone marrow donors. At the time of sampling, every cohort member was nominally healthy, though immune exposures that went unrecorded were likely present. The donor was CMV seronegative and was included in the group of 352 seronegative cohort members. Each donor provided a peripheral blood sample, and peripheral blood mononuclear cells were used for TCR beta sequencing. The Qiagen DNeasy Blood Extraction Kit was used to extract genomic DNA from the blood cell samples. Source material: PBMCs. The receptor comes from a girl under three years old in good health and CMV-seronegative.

DNA sequence: TGTGCCAGCAGCCAAGATCTTGGCGGGGTAAGGACTGAAGCTTTCTTT. Translated, it gives CASSQDLGGVRTEAFF. The rearrangement combines TRBV4-2 with TRBJ1-1, with the D gene not confidently named. As encoded in the germline V gene, CDR1 is LGHNA while CDR2 is YNFKEQ. The junction shows trimming of 0 bases on V and 5 bases on J, plus 16 bases between the germline ends. Inclusive of the bounding cysteine and phenylalanine, the CDR3 is 16 residues long. Of all the DNA, just the CDR3 is kept, 48 bases in frame from base 1.